This T cell receptor beta chain derives from a study of follicular helper T cells after annual influenza vaccination. TCRB was sequenced at Survey level resolution. Some clones are missing from TCRdb's copy, which holds only in-frame ones; the method was immunoSEQ multiplex PCR. In the table there are about 9,200 clones, roughly 80% of which are singletons. Study-level findings and limits: Plasmablast frequency change correlated with clonality change in ICOS+CD38+ cTfh.

The time point: 2015-2016 season, pre-vaccination. Comment on this clone: The antigen is not known.

The CDR3 consists of 13 residues. Germline V lookup: CDR1 ENHRY, CDR2 SYGVKD. Between the trimmed V and J ends, which lost 3 bases and 5 bases, there was a span of 10 bases. This chain links TRBV10-3 with TRBJ1-2; D not certain. This receptor was obtained from an adult who received the influenza vaccine. Specimen: CXCR5+ CD38- circulating T follicular helper cells from blood, collected on the day of influenza vaccination. Subset of the sample: circulating Tfh, non-naive CD4+CXCR5+PD-1+ (ICOS+CD38+ or ICOS-CD38-). This CDR3 reads CAISEKKGYGYTF. The CDR3 DNA reads as TGTGCCATCAGTGAAAAGAAAGGTTATGGCTACACCTTC.